This T cell receptor beta chain was identified in a study of Ad26.COV2.S vaccination and SARS-CoV-2 variants. Study-level background: Once or twice, 56 days apart, Ad26.COV2.S was delivered intramuscularly.

Study-wide points: Breadth of non-spike TCRs did not differ between vaccinees and placebo recipients. Recipients given vaccine exceeded placebo recipients in spike-specific TCR breadth.

Assay: immunoSEQ multiplex PCR; the TCRdb copy retains only in-frame clones and omits some. The table shows roughly 450,000 clones, with around 90% occurring only once. Sample treatment: around 19 received Ad26.COV2.S at low or high dose, single or two shots; several received placebo; per-sample allocation not given. Specimen acquisition occurred on day 63 following the initial vaccine or placebo injection. Ad26 vector vaccine expressed Wuhan-strain SARS-CoV-2 spike. Germline CDR1 reads KGHSH; CDR2 reads LQKENI. With 3 bases removed from V and 5 bases from J, the gap between germline ends came to 18 bases. This CDR3 contains 16 residues. Details on this clone: Its target is not known.

This receptor was obtained from a person between 18 and 65 years old who received the Ad26.COV2.S COVID-19 vaccine or a placebo. The chain links TRBV18 to TRBJ2-3; D may match TRBD1 or TRBD2 (6 bases each). The specimen was peripheral blood, collected in a trial of Ad26.COV2.S vaccine versus placebo. The CDR3 reads CASSPNIVGGGDTQYF. Here the CDR3 DNA reads TGTGCCAGCTCACCCAACATTGTCGGGGGCGGAGATACGCAGTATTTT.